This T cell receptor (beta chain) was sequenced during a study of OX40 agonist ivuxolimab in advanced cancers. V lost 0 bases and J lost 1, with 10 bases in between. Germline V CDR1 and CDR2: LGHNA, YNFKEQ. This CDR3 is built from 15 residues. The data were produced by immunoSEQ multiplex PCR, yet TCRdb's version contains in-frame clones alone and is incomplete. This repertoire shows some 49,000 clones, roughly 85% found once; its top ten account for about a fifth. The sequencing used CD4+ or CD8+ T cells sorted from blood, collected in a trial of the OX40 agonist ivuxolimab. The rearrangement joins TRBV4-2 to TRBJ2-7; D is possibly TRBD2 (6 bases). This clonotype originated in an adult with an advanced solid tumor such as melanoma, head and neck, liver or kidney cancer. The CDR3 DNA follows: TGTGCCAGCAGCCAAGATATGGGGACTTCCTACGAGCAGTACTTC. Amino acid sequence: CASSQDMGTSYEQYF.